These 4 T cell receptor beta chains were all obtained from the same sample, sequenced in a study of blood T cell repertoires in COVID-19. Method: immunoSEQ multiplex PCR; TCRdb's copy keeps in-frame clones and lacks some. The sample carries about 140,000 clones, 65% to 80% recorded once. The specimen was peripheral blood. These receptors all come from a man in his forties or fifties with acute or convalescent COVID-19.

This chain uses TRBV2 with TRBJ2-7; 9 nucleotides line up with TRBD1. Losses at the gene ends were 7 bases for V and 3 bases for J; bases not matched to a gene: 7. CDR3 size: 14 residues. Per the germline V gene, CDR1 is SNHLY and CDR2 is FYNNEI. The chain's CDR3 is CASILDRGVYEQYF. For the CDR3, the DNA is TGTGCCAGCATTCTGGACAGGGGCGTCTACGAGCAGTACTTC.

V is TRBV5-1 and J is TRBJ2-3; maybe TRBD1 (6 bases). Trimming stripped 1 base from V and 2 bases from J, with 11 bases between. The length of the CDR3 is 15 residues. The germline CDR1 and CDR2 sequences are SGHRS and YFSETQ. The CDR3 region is CASSLPTGHTDTQYF. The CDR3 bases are TGCGCCAGCAGCTTGCCGACAGGCCACACAGATACGCAGTATTTT.

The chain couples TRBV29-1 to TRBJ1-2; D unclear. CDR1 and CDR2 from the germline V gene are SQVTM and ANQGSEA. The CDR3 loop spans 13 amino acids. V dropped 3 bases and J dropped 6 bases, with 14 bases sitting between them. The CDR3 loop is CSVEEGLGDGYTF. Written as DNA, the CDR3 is TGCAGCGTTGAGGAGGGCTTAGGAGATGGCTACACCTTC. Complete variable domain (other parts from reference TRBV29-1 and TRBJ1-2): SAVISQKPSRDICQRGTSLTIQCQVDSQVTMMFWYRQQPGQSLTLIATANQGSEATYESGFVIDKFPISRPNLTFSTLTVSNMSPEDSSIYLCSVEEGLGDGYTFGSGTRLTVV.

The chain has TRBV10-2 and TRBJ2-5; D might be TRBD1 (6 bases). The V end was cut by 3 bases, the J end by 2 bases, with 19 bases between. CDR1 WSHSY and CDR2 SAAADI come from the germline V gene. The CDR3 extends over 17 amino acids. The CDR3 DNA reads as TGCGCCAGCAGTGACAACCGGGACACGATCCTTCAAGAGACCCAGTACTTC. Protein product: CASSDNRDTILQETQYF.